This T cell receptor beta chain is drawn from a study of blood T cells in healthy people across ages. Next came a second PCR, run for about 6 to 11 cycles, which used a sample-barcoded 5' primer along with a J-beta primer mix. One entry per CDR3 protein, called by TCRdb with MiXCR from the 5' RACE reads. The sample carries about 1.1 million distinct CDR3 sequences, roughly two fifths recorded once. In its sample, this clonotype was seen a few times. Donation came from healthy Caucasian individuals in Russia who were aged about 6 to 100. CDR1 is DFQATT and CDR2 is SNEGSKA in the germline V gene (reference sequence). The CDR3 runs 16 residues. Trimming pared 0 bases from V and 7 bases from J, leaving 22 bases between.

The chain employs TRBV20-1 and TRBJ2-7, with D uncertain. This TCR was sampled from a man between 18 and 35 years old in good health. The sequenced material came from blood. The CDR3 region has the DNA TGCAGTGCTAGAGATCTACTGGTTACAGTCTACAATGAGCAGTACTTC. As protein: CSARDLLVTVYNEQYF.